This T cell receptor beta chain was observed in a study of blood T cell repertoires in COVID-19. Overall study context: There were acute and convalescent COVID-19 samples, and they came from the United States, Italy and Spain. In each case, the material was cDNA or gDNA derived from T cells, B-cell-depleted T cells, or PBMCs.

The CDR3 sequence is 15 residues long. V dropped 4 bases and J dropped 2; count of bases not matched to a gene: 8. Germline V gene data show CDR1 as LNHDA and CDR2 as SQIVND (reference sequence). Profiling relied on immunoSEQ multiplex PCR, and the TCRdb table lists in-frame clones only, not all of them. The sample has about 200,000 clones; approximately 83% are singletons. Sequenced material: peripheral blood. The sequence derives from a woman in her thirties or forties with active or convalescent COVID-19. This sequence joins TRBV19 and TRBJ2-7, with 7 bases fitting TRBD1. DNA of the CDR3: TGTGCCAGTAGTACAACGACAGGGAATACCTACGAGCAGTACTTC. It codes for CASSTTTGNTYEQYF.